Listed here are 6 T cell receptor beta chains from one sample, sequenced in a study of cytomegalovirus exposure and HLA in healthy donors. With 60 Vbeta and 13 Jbeta primers, the PCR was carried out. Data came from immunoSEQ multiplex PCR; TCRdb stores just in-frame clones and leaves some out. In the table there are around 110,000 clones, approximately 72% of which are singletons. The specimen was PBMCs. These receptor sequences come from a man aged 18-30 years in good health and CMV-seronegative.

The V call is TRBV18, the J call TRBJ2-1, with TRBD2 matching 11 bases. Germline V gene lookup returns CDR1 KGHSH and CDR2 LQKENI. The CDR3 runs 15 residues. V lost 2 bases, J lost 5 bases, and 2 bases stayed unmatched. DNA for the CDR3: TGTGCCAGCTCACCAGGGACTAGCGGTGACAATGAGCAGTTCTTC. It specifies CASSPGTSGDNEQFF.

The chain employs TRBV28 and TRBJ2-1; D is uncertain. Germline-derived CDR1 and CDR2 are MDHEN and SYDVKM. The length of the CDR3 is 15 residues. V lost 5 bases and J lost 5, with 16 bases in between. The CDR3 loop reads CASSVPRRYNNEQFF. The CDR3, as DNA: TGTGCCAGCAGTGTTCCCCGGAGATACAACAATGAGCAGTTCTTC.

This sequence joins TRBV4-1 and TRBJ2-5; 9 bases fit TRBD1. V dropped 0 bases and J dropped 4; count of bases not matched to a gene: 9. Germline CDR1 and CDR2: MGHRA and YSYEKL. This CDR3 region has 17 residues. The CDR3: CASSQDGPGQGTETQYF. Written as DNA, the CDR3 is TGCGCCAGCAGCCAAGACGGTCCGGGACAGGGCACAGAGACCCAGTACTTC.

This clone has a handful of counts. The V and J genes are TRBV15 and TRBJ1-3, with D perhaps matching TRBD1 (6 bases). The germline gives CDR1 LNHNV, CDR2 YYDKDF (reference sequence). This CDR3 region has 24 residues. V shed 0 bases and J shed 0 bases, with 33 bases lying between them. The CDR3 reads CATSRDPRPVAIPEGVGSGNTIYF. The CDR3, as DNA: TGTGCCACCAGCAGAGACCCAAGGCCCGTGGCGATTCCTGAGGGGGTTGGCTCTGGAAACACCATATATTTT.

V is TRBV30 and J is TRBJ1-6, with TRBD1 as a possible D gene (5 bases). This CDR3 has 17 residues. Deletions cut 3 bases from V and 4 bases from J, with 19 bases between. Germline loops: CDR1 GTSNPN, CDR2 SVGIG (reference sequence). The CDR3 reads CAWSPRGISAYNSPLHF. DNA of the CDR3: TGTGCCTGGAGCCCAAGGGGAATATCAGCGTATAATTCACCCCTCCACTTT.

CDR3 sequence: CASSIRGSQPQHF. The DNA of the CDR3 is TGTGCCAGCAGTATCAGGGGATCTCAGCCCCAGCATTTT. The V call is TRBV6-6, the J call TRBJ1-5; TRBD1 might be the D (6 bases). Trimming removed 5 bases at V and 6 bases at J, with 11 bases between. Germline CDR1 MNHNY, CDR2 SVGAGI (reference sequence). CDR3 size: 13 residues.